The TCR beta chain described here comes from a study of immune evolution from preneoplasia to lung adenocarcinoma. Regarding the study as a whole: T cell clonality was higher in KRAS-mutant than EGFR-mutant or wild-type nodules. Top clone share appeared to fall from AAH through AIS, MIA, adenocarcinoma.

In regard to this clone: Its target is not known.

CDR3 length: 14 residues. V lost 2 bases and J lost 4; bases outside the gene matches: 5. Germline V gene data show CDR1 as SGHVS and CDR2 as FQNEAQ. Repertoires were generated with immunoSEQ multiplex PCR, while TCRdb's copy carries only in-frame clones and drops some. Among about 5,700 clones listed, about 82% were seen once. The sequence was collected from a person between 60 and 79 years old with lung adenocarcinoma. This chain uses TRBV7-8 with TRBJ2-7, with 7 bases matching TRBD2. Sequencing was carried out using FFPE minimally invasive lung adenocarcinoma tissue. In nucleotides, the CDR3 is TGTGCCAGCAGCTTACTGGCGGGAGTTTACGAGCAGTACTTC. This codes for CASSLLAGVYEQYF.